This T cell receptor (beta chain) is drawn from a study of identical twins. Whole-study results and caveats: Abundant cord blood beta clonotypes carried fewer insertions; memory repertoires showed none. The study found that models underestimated out-of-frame TCR alpha sharing in monozygotic twins.

Note on this clonotype: Its antigen is as yet unknown.

The authors used template switching to add a universal primer site and gave cDNA unique molecular identifiers. TCRdb fed the 5' RACE reads into MiXCR, producing one record per CDR3 protein. The sample carries 450,000 or so distinct CDR3 sequences, 24% recorded once. These same records also appear under a second study, on T cells expressing NK-cell markers.

Sequencing was done on a sample of CD4+ T cells sorted from blood. This sequence originates from a woman between 18 and 29 years old in good health.

CDR3 loop: CASSPGSKNIQYF. CDR3 in DNA: TGTGCCAGCTCACCGGGGTCCAAAAACATTCAGTACTTC. The V and J genes are TRBV18 and TRBJ2-4; D gene uncertain. There are 13 residues in the CDR3. Germline lookup yields CDR1 KGHSH and CDR2 LQKENI. Between the trimmed V and J ends, which lost 3 bases and 2 bases, there was a span of 5 bases.